This passage covers 15 T cell receptor beta chains from one sample sequenced in a study of cytomegalovirus exposure and HLA in healthy donors. Primers included in the PCR were 60 Vbeta and 13 Jbeta primers. Measured with immunoSEQ multiplex PCR; TCRdb has only the in-frame clones, and not every one. The table shows about 130,000 clones, with more than 60% occurring only once. Material for sequencing was PBMCs. The receptors come from a woman aged 40 to 49 in good health and CMV-seropositive.

The chain carries TRBV28 and TRBJ1-3; 7 nucleotides align to TRBD1. The germline CDR1 and CDR2 sequences are MDHEN and SYDVKM. CDR3 size: 16 residues. J lost 0 bases, V lost 7 bases, and 9 bases had no gene match. This chain's CDR3 is CASMEGAAYSGNTIYF. Here the CDR3 DNA reads TGTGCCAGCATGGAGGGGGCCGCTTACTCTGGAAACACCATATATTTT.

This clone was recorded a few times. The CDR3 coding sequence is TGTGCCAGCAGACCACAGGGAAGAGGGCCCCAGCATTTT. Protein product: CASRPQGRGPQHF. The V call is TRBV6-5, the J call TRBJ1-5; D possibly corresponds to TRBD1 (6 bases). V was pared by 6 bases and J by 9 bases, with 15 bases between. The CDR3 spans 13 residues. Germline CDR1 is MNHEY and CDR2 is SVGAGI.

The rearrangement uses TRBV7-2 and TRBJ2-4; 9 bases line up with TRBD1. This CDR3 is built from 13 residues. The germline V gene has CDR1 SGHTA and CDR2 FQGNSA. V trimming: 4 bases; J trimming: 6 bases; junction bases outside the gene matches: 1. CDR3 in amino acids: CASSSGQGNIQYF. For the CDR3, the DNA is TGTGCCAGCAGCTCGGGACAGGGAAACATTCAGTACTTC. The full variable domain, with the rest looked up from reference TRBV7-2 and TRBJ2-4, is GAGVSQSPSNKVTEKGKDVELRCDPISGHTALYWYRQSLGQGLEFLIYFQGNSAPDKSGLPSDRFSAERTGGSVSTLTIQRTQQEDSAVYLCASSSGQGNIQYFGAGTRLSVL.

The chain is built from TRBV28 and TRBJ1-5; 8 bases are shared with TRBD1. V was pared by 4 bases and J by 7 bases, with 9 bases of the junction left unmatched. The CDR3 is 15 amino acids. Per the germline V gene, CDR1 is MDHEN and CDR2 is SYDVKM. This CDR3 is CASSSPRTGRQPQHF. The CDR3 region has the DNA TGTGCCAGCAGTTCTCCCCGGACAGGGAGGCAGCCCCAGCATTTT. Full variable domain (rest looked up from reference TRBV28 and TRBJ1-5): DVKVTQSSRYLVKRTGEKVFLECVQDMDHENMFWYRQDPGLGLRLIYFSYDVKMKEKGDIPEGYSVSREKKERFSLILESASTNQTSMYLCASSSPRTGRQPQHFGDGTRLSIL.

The chain couples TRBV14 to TRBJ2-5; weak D call: TRBD1 (6 bases). The J call may be incorrect, as the DNA end agrees better with TRBJ2-7. The CDR3 runs to 15 residues. The V gene's germline CDR1 is SGHDN and CDR2 FVKESK. This CDR3 is CASSLKWGQGYEQYF. The CDR3 DNA sequence: TGTGCCAGCAGCTTAAAGTGGGGGCAGGGGTACGAGCAGTACTTC.

V gene TRBV5-1 combines with J gene TRBJ1-1; no definite D call. V shed 5 bases and J shed 3 bases, with 17 bases lying between them. CDR1 and CDR2 (germline): SGHRS, YFSETQ. The CDR3 totals 15 residues. The CDR3 DNA follows: TGCGCCAGCAGGTCCGGGGATTTTTTGGACACTGAAGCTTTCTTT. Translated, it gives CASRSGDFLDTEAFF.

To note about this clone: Distinct nucleotide sequences in the sample also encode this CDR3. The chain couples TRBV18 to TRBJ2-3; 13 bases match TRBD2. Germline V gives CDR1 KGHSH, CDR2 LQKENI. The CDR3 is 17 residues long. With V trimmed by 3 bases and J by 1 base, 4 bases remained unmatched. The CDR3 bases are TGTGCCAGCTCACCCAGACTAGCGGGGGGACGCACAGATACGCAGTATTTT. Its translation is CASSPRLAGGRTDTQYF.

The V call is TRBV27, the J call TRBJ1-6; D not resolved. This CDR3 has 14 amino acids. Germline-derived CDR1 and CDR2 are MNHEY and SMNVEV (reference sequence). The V end was cut by 2 bases, the J end by 8 bases, with 10 bases between. In DNA form, the CDR3 reads TGTGCCAGCAGTTTACGGCACCGGGATTCACCCCTCCACTTT. This gives the protein CASSLRHRDSPLHF.

This clone showed up just a few times. The rearrangement uses TRBV6-1 and TRBJ1-1; TRBD1 is a possible D gene (6 bases). Germline assignment: CDR1 MNHNS and CDR2 SASEGT. V was trimmed by 6 bases and J by 5 bases, leaving 16 bases between them. The CDR3 covers 14 residues. In nucleotides, the CDR3 is TGTGCCAGCAGAACAGGGCCCGAGGATACTGAAGCTTTCTTT. Residues: CASRTGPEDTEAFF.

The chain joins TRBV4-3 to TRBJ2-3, with TRBD2 matching 9 bases. The germline V gene encodes CDR1 LGHNA and CDR2 YSLEER. Trimming took 5 bases from V and 6 from J; bases not matched to a gene: 12. CDR3 length equals 16 residues. The CDR3 is CASSSAAGGTRDTQYF. CDR3 nucleotides: TGCGCCAGCAGCAGCGCAGCGGGGGGAACGAGGGATACGCAGTATTTT.

The chain couples TRBV30 to TRBJ1-1, with D tentatively TRBD1 (6 bases). Trimming stripped 0 bases from V and 3 bases from J, with 14 bases between. Germline CDR1 and CDR2: GTSNPN and SVGIG (reference sequence). The CDR3 sequence is 15 residues long. The DNA for the CDR3 is TGTGCCTGGAGTGTTGGAACTAAGGGGGACACTGAAGCTTTCTTT. It codes for CAWSVGTKGDTEAFF.

This clone was observed a few times. V and J are TRBV27 and TRBJ2-2; D is unresolved. The CDR3 runs 13 residues. Trimming cost V 6 bases and J 2 bases, with 7 bases left between them. Per the germline V gene, CDR1 is MNHEY and CDR2 is SMNVEV (reference sequence). The CDR3 bases are TGTGCCAGCAGGAACAGAAACACCGGGGAGCTGTTTTTT. Encoded protein: CASRNRNTGELFF.

For the CDR3, the DNA is TGTGCCAGTAGTATAGCCGGACAGGGGAACACTGAAGCTTTCTTT. This codes for CASSIAGQGNTEAFF. This chain links TRBV19 with TRBJ1-1, with TRBD1 matching over 8 bases. J lost 1 base, V lost 1 base, and 2 bases had no gene match. Per the germline V gene, CDR1 is LNHDA and CDR2 is SQIVND (reference sequence). CDR3 length: 15 residues.

The sample holds one count of this clone. This chain links TRBV6-5 with TRBJ2-7; a possible D gene is TRBD1 (8 bases). Germline-derived CDR1 and CDR2 are MNHEY and SVGAGI. V lost 6 bases, J lost 2 bases, and 17 bases lay in between. This CDR3 comprises 15 residues. For the CDR3, the DNA is TGTGCCAGCAGCGAAACAGGGGGGGCTCCCTACGAGCAGTACTTC. Translation gives CASSETGGAPYEQYF.

This clone came up once. The chain recombines TRBV28 with TRBJ2-5; D gene unclear. The better agreement between TRBJ2-7 and the DNA end casts doubt on the J call. There are 13 residues in the CDR3. Germline assignment: CDR1 MDHEN and CDR2 SYDVKM. The CDR3 sequence: CASSLSLTYEQYF. The CDR3 DNA is TGTGCCAGCAGTTTATCTTTAACCTACGAGCAGTACTTC.